The 29 T cell receptor beta chains presented below share a single source sample, sequenced in a study of naive and memory T cell subsets. Two oligonucleotides, mixed equimolar, formed the beta constant-region primer covering TRBC1 and TRBC2. TCRdb called the UMI-ligation and nested PCR reads again in MiXCR, with one record for every CDR3 protein. The data show some 85,000 distinct CDR3 sequences, roughly 13% seen once. The sequenced sample consisted of central memory CD4+ T cells from blood. The receptor source for this set is a human donor in good health.

This chain joins TRBV7-2 and TRBJ1-5; 8 positions match TRBD1. CDR3 length equals 14 residues. The J segment lost 6 bases and the V segment lost 4 bases, leaving 5 bases of the junction unmatched. From germline, CDR1 is SGHTA and CDR2 FQGNSA. The CDR3 DNA is TGTGCCAGCAGCTCCCAGGGGGCGAGTCAGCCCCAGCATTTT. Its translation: CASSSQGASQPQHF.

This clonotype was found a few times. The chain couples TRBV5-1 to TRBJ1-1; 7 nucleotides line up with TRBD1. V lost 0 bases and J lost 4; bases outside the gene matches: 6. CDR3 size: 15 residues. From germline, CDR1 is SGHRS and CDR2 YFSETQ. The CDR3 DNA is TGCGCCAGCAGCTTGGGGAGGGGGCAAGGCACTGAAGCTTTCTTT. It specifies CASSLGRGQGTEAFF.

This clonotype was observed a few times. This chain joins TRBV6-5 and TRBJ1-1; D gene unclear. Between the trimmed V and J ends, which lost 5 bases and 0 bases, there was a span of 10 bases. CDR3 size: 14 residues. Germline assignment: CDR1 MNHEY and CDR2 SVGAGI. The CDR3 spells CASSRSLVNTEAFF. The CDR3 region has the DNA TGTGCCAGCAGTCGTTCTTTAGTGAACACTGAAGCTTTCTTT.

The rearrangement links TRBV18 to TRBJ1-2; 7 bases match TRBD1. V dropped 1 base and J dropped 4; count of bases not matched to a gene: 0. CDR3 length equals 13 residues. Looked up from germline, CDR1 is KGHSH and CDR2 is LQKENI. CDR3 amino acids: CASSPQGAYGYTF. CDR3 DNA sequence: TGTGCCAGCTCACCACAGGGGGCCTATGGCTACACCTTC.

The chain recombines TRBV14 with TRBJ2-5; D is undetermined. Germline V lookup: CDR1 SGHDN, CDR2 FVKESK. CDR3 size: 13 residues. The V end lost 4 bases, the J end lost 5 bases, and 11 bases lay between the germline ends. CDR3 residues: CASSPSLVETQYF. CDR3 sequence (DNA): TGTGCCAGCAGCCCATCCTTGGTGGAGACCCAGTACTTC.

The DNA for the CDR3 is TGTGCCAGCAGTTTAGGCCGACTTGGGGAGACCCAGTACTTC. This gives the protein CASSLGRLGETQYF. The chain recombines TRBV28 with TRBJ2-5; D is ambiguous. The CDR3 has 14 residues. Trimming took 2 bases from V and 5 from J, leaving 12 bases between them. Germline V CDR1 and CDR2: MDHEN, SYDVKM. The entire variable domain, with the rest obtained from reference TRBV28 and TRBJ2-5, is as follows: DVKVTQSSRYLVKRTGEKVFLECVQDMDHENMFWYRQDPGLGLRLIYFSYDVKMKEKGDIPEGYSVSREKKERFSLILESASTNQTSMYLCASSLGRLGETQYFGPGTRLLVL.

The chain recombines TRBV29-1 with TRBJ2-3; D is ambiguous. Trimming cost V 7 bases and J 4 bases, with 9 bases left between them. CDR1 SQVTM and CDR2 ANQGSEA come from the germline V gene. The CDR3 length is 11 residues. This CDR3 reads CSAEFADTQYF. The CDR3 nucleotides read TGCAGCGCTGAGTTTGCAGATACGCAGTATTTT.

This clonotype has more than one count but fewer than ten. The chain combines TRBV20-1 with TRBJ2-2; D is unclear. Deletions cut 0 bases from V and 5 bases from J, with 10 bases between. From germline, CDR1 is DFQATT and CDR2 SNEGSKA (reference sequence). CDR3 length: 14 residues. DNA of the CDR3: TGCAGTGCTAGAGATCGTCAGACTACCGGGGAGCTGTTTTTT. This encodes CSARDRQTTGELFF.

The chain recombines TRBV29-1 with TRBJ1-6, with D possibly TRBD1 on 5 matching bases. The CDR3 runs to 13 residues. Looked up from germline, CDR1 is SQVTM and CDR2 is ANQGSEA. Trimming cost V 4 bases and J 9 bases, with 13 bases left between them. The CDR3 DNA reads TGCAGCGTTGCGGAGGGGTATGGTTCACCCCTCCACTTT. It translates to CSVAEGYGSPLHF.

There are many counts of this clonotype. The chain has TRBV6-2 or TRBV6-3 and TRBJ2-7, with D possibly TRBD2 on 5 matching bases. V lost 6 bases to trimming and J lost 7 bases, with 13 bases between them. Germline CDR1 reads MNHEY; CDR2 reads SVGEGT. The CDR3 extends over 12 amino acids. The CDR3 DNA is TGTGCCAGCAGACCTACGACGGGGGAGCAGTACTTC. This translates into CASRPTTGEQYF.

The chain recombines TRBV6-6 with TRBJ2-1; 9 bases are shared with TRBD1. The CDR3 runs 15 residues. V lost 5 bases, J lost 7 bases, and 9 bases stayed unmatched. Germline V gene sequence: CDR1 MNHNY, CDR2 SVGAGI (reference sequence). The CDR3 here is CASSPGQGKWNEQFF. The CDR3 coding sequence is TGTGCCAGCAGTCCCGGACAGGGGAAATGGAATGAGCAGTTCTTC.

The chain couples TRBV15 to TRBJ1-1; tentative D call: TRBD1 (5 bases). Germline CDR1 and CDR2: LNHNV and YYDKDF (reference sequence). V was shortened by 0 bases and J by 4 bases, with 12 bases between the two germline ends. CDR3 size: 15 residues. The CDR3 region has the DNA TGTGCCACCAGCAGAGATGGGGCCAAGGGCACTGAAGCTTTCTTT. Amino acid sequence: CATSRDGAKGTEAFF.

V is TRBV5-4 and J is TRBJ2-3; 10 bases map to TRBD2. CDR1 and CDR2 from the germline V gene are SGHNT and YYREEE (reference sequence). The CDR3 is 18 amino acids. V was pared by 3 bases and J by 3 bases, with 13 bases of the junction left unmatched. CDR3 nucleotides: TGTGCCAGCAGCTCACCTGACCCGGGACTAGCGTCTACAGATACGCAGTATTTT. It specifies CASSSPDPGLASTDTQYF.

There are many counts of this clonotype. This chain connects TRBV20-1 to TRBJ2-7; 8 nucleotides agree with TRBD1. CDR3 length equals 15 residues. In germline, CDR1 is DFQATT, CDR2 SNEGSKA (reference sequence). With V trimmed by 5 bases and J by 0 bases, 9 bases remained unmatched. The CDR3 coding sequence is TGCAGTGCTCAGACAGGGGCCCGTTTCTCCTACGAGCAGTACTTC. It yields the protein CSAQTGARFSYEQYF.

J is TRBJ2-6 and V is TRBV5-6; no firm D call. The V gene lost 0 bases and the J gene lost 4 bases, with 8 bases spanning the gap. The CDR3 has 15 amino acids. Germline V lookup: CDR1 SGHDT, CDR2 YYEEEE. This chain's CDR3 is CASSLGGRGANVLTF. The DNA for the CDR3 is TGTGCCAGCAGCTTGGGGGGAAGGGGGGCCAACGTCCTGACTTTC. The whole variable domain, remainder taken from reference TRBV5-6 and TRBJ2-6, is DAGVTQSPTHLIKTRGQQVTLRCSPKSGHDTVSWYQQALGQGPQFIFQYYEEEERQRGNFPDRFSGHQFPNYSSELNVNALLLGDSALYLCASSLGGRGANVLTFGAGSRLTVL.

This clonotype has more than one count but fewer than ten. One junction end disagrees with the germline gene, perhaps due to a read error. The rearrangement joins TRBV28 to TRBJ1-2; TRBD1 matches 7 bases. Germline CDR1 is MDHEN and CDR2 is SYDVKM. The CDR3 is 14 residues long. The CDR3 spells CASSLSGGASGYTF. The DNA of the CDR3 is TGTGCCAGCAGCTTATCAGGGGGGGCCTCCGGCTACACCTTC.

This clonotype was picked up a small number of times. Given a much more abundant clone one base away, this may be a read error. This sequence joins TRBV4-2 and TRBJ1-5, with 7 bases lining up with TRBD1. Per the germline V gene, CDR1 is LGHNA and CDR2 is YNFKEQ. CDR3 length equals 16 residues. Losses at the gene ends were 4 bases for V and 2 bases for J; bases not matched to a gene: 8. This CDR3 is CASSPVTGRGNQPQHF. CDR3 nucleotides: TGTGCCAGCAGCCCGGTGACAGGGAGGGGCAATCAGCCCCAGCATTTT.

The chain employs TRBV29-1 and TRBJ2-2, with 8 bases fitting TRBD2. V was pared by 7 bases and J by 4 bases, with 8 bases of the junction left unmatched. This CDR3 is 14 amino acids long. CDR1 SQVTM and CDR2 ANQGSEA come from the germline V gene. The CDR3 coding sequence is TGCAGCGGGGCCGGGAGGGCGGGCACCGGGGAGCTGTTTTTT. It codes for CSGAGRAGTGELFF.

The chain links TRBV19 to TRBJ2-1; TRBD2 aligns across 9 bases. The CDR3 consists of 20 residues. The germline V gene has CDR1 LNHDA and CDR2 SQIVND (reference sequence). V dropped 3 bases and J dropped 0; count of bases not matched to a gene: 15. CDR3 amino acids: CASSISADPLSGSSYNEQFF. The CDR3 DNA sequence: TGTGCCAGTAGTATTTCGGCCGACCCTCTTAGCGGGAGCTCCTACAATGAGCAGTTCTTC.

In this sample, this clonotype turned up a few times. The chain has TRBV7-2 and TRBJ1-6; 7 bases fit TRBD1. V shed 4 bases and J 6 bases; nucleotides not matched to a gene: 3. Germline V CDR1 and CDR2: SGHTA, FQGNSA. The CDR3 consists of 14 residues. The DNA of the CDR3 is TGTGCCAGCAGCTGGGGACAGCCTAATTCACCCCTCCACTTT. Translating gives CASSWGQPNSPLHF.

This clonotype has just a few counts. The chain combines TRBV20-1 with TRBJ2-7; 10 nucleotides line up with TRBD2. The CDR3 length is 13 residues. Germline loops: CDR1 DFQATT, CDR2 SNEGSKA (reference sequence). After removal of 3 bases from V and 12 bases from J, the junction contained 11 bases not matched to a gene. CDR3 loop: CSARPASGGQWYF. CDR3 nucleotide sequence: TGCAGTGCTAGGCCGGCTAGCGGGGGCCAGTGGTACTTC.

This chain joins TRBV20-1 and TRBJ1-1; D call uncertain. Looked up from germline, CDR1 is DFQATT and CDR2 is SNEGSKA (reference sequence). CDR3 size: 15 residues. Trimming shortened V by 1 base and J by 6 bases, and 18 bases separated the two germline ends. The CDR3 protein is CSARVKGRYSAEAFF. DNA of the CDR3: TGCAGTGCTAGAGTAAAGGGCAGGTATTCTGCTGAAGCTTTCTTT.

This clonotype was detected ten times or more. This chain connects TRBV12-3 or TRBV12-4 to TRBJ1-1; D remains ambiguous. The CDR3 is made up of 13 amino acids. Deletions cut 5 bases from V and 1 base from J, with 8 bases between. CDR3 sequence: CASSKATNTEAFF. Written as DNA, the CDR3 is TGTGCCAGCAGTAAGGCTACGAACACTGAAGCTTTCTTT.

This clonotype came up a few times. The chain carries TRBV21-1 and TRBJ2-7; no check of the table's D call, TRBD2, against the DNA was made. TRBV21-1 is a documented pseudogene. This CDR3 is 15 amino acids long. DNA for the CDR3: TGTGCCAGCAGCCCCCGGGACTACCGTCCCTACGAGCAGTACTTC. This translates into CASSPRDYRPYEQYF.

This clonotype appeared many times. The V gene is TRBV28, the J gene TRBJ2-7, with D unclear. The CDR3 runs 13 residues. Germline-derived CDR1 and CDR2 are MDHEN and SYDVKM. Trimming removed 6 bases at V and 4 bases at J, with 13 bases between. CDR3 coding DNA: TGTGCCAGCAGATATTCGACCTCTTACGAGCAGTACTTC. Encoded protein: CASRYSTSYEQYF.

The chain has TRBV2 and TRBJ1-2; D is uncertain. Per the germline V gene, CDR1 is SNHLY and CDR2 is FYNNEI. V lost 7 bases and J lost 0, with 9 bases in between. The CDR3 has 13 amino acids. The CDR3 region is CASIAEANYGYTF. Here the CDR3 DNA reads TGTGCCAGCATCGCAGAAGCTAACTATGGCTACACCTTC. Using reference TRBV2 and TRBJ1-2 for the parts outside the CDR3, the full variable domain is EPEVTQTPSHQVTQMGQEVILRCVPISNHLYFYWYRQILGQKVEFLVSFYNNEISEKSEIFDDQFSVERPDGSNFTLKIRSTKLEDSAMYFCASIAEANYGYTFGSGTRLTVV.

The rearrangement links TRBV19 to TRBJ1-5; 7 bases agree with TRBD1. Looked up from germline, CDR1 is LNHDA and CDR2 is SQIVND (reference sequence). With V trimmed by 6 bases and J by 2 bases, 4 bases remained unmatched. This CDR3 spans 14 amino acids. The DNA for the CDR3 is TGTGCCAGTAGGGATGGGACAGGCAATCAGCCCCAGCATTTT. Residues: CASRDGTGNQPQHF.

This rearrangement joins TRBV20-1 to TRBJ2-1; 11 bases fit TRBD2. The CDR3 is made up of 16 amino acids. Germline trimming cut 0 bases from V and 8 bases from J; bases unmatched to any gene: 9. Germline V CDR1 and CDR2: DFQATT, SNEGSKA (reference sequence). CDR3 sequence: CSAREFLAGGGDEQFF. CDR3 bases: TGCAGTGCTAGAGAGTTTCTAGCGGGAGGCGGCGATGAGCAGTTCTTC.

This clonotype was observed a handful of times. V gene TRBV28 combines with J gene TRBJ2-3; 12 bases are shared with TRBD2. V gave up 6 bases and J gave up 3 bases; unmatched junction bases: 1. The CDR3 is made up of 14 amino acids. Looked up from germline, CDR1 is MDHEN and CDR2 is SYDVKM. The chain's CDR3 is CASRLAGGTDTQYF. The CDR3 DNA follows: TGTGCCAGCAGACTAGCGGGAGGAACAGATACGCAGTATTTT.